The TCR beta chain described here comes from a study of regulatory T cells in long-lasting Graves disease. General study findings and limits: With persistent disease, TRBV28, TRBJ1-2 and TRBJ2-5 were the favored segments.

As to time point: newly diagnosed GD, antithyroid drugs for less than 3 months. PBMCs provided the RNA from which the TCR library was made. Of note for this clonotype: The antigen is undetermined.

To make TCR beta libraries, researchers used iRepertoire HTBI primers and Arm-PCR of CDR3 regions. TCRdb re-derived calls from the multiplex PCR reads in MiXCR, one entry per CDR3 protein. The table includes fewer than 650,000 distinct CDR3 sequences, approximately 15% detected once. V lost 3 bases and J 7 bases, leaving 21 bases between the germline ends. The germline V gene has CDR1 KGHSH and CDR2 LQKENI. The CDR3 is made up of 17 amino acids. These sequences were also reported in another study, on T cells in Graves' hyperthyroidism and ophthalmopathy. That report adds: Stability of Graves' hyperthyroidism was defined as absent ophthalmopathy progression within 18 months. The HTBI set primed first-round TCR CDR3 RT-PCR.

The sample was peripheral blood mononuclear cells (PBMCs), taken at new diagnosis, from a patient treated with antithyroid drugs. The sequence was collected from a woman in her twenties or thirties with Graves disease. This rearrangement joins TRBV18 to TRBJ1-4; D is uncertain. CDR3 nucleotide sequence: TGTGCCAGCTCACCGCGACACTCGCCTGATAACAGTGAAAAACTGTTTTTT. Amino acids: CASSPRHSPDNSEKLFF.